This T cell receptor beta chain was sequenced in a study of shared clonotypes between healthy human individuals. In the authors' methods: Owing to the provision of junction-only sequences devoid of quality scores by immunoSEQ, filtering differed. TCRdb's table, derived via immunoSEQ multiplex PCR, lists solely in-frame clones and lacks some. The V and J calls and the clone size are those of that table, but D and trimming were determined from the DNA. The table has 2 million to 3 million clones, 90% to 95% seen once. A CD45RA-negative memory subset and a CD45RA+ naive subset were separated from the CD4+ cells. This CDR3 region has 16 residues. Losses at the gene ends were 4 bases for V and 8 bases for J; bases not matched to a gene: 8. Germline V CDR1 and CDR2: WNHNN, SYGVQD (reference sequence).

The chain links TRBV10-1 to TRBJ2-1, with 13 bases matching TRBD2. Input material: naive CD4+ T cells from PBMCs. The sample's subset: CD45RA+ positively selected. The receptor's source is a man younger than 30 in good health. Some clones in this sample may be carry-over from other donors' samples. The CDR3 reads CASSAGLAGAIDEQFF. As DNA, the CDR3 is TGCGCCAGCAGTGCAGGACTAGCGGGAGCCATCGATGAGCAGTTCTTC.